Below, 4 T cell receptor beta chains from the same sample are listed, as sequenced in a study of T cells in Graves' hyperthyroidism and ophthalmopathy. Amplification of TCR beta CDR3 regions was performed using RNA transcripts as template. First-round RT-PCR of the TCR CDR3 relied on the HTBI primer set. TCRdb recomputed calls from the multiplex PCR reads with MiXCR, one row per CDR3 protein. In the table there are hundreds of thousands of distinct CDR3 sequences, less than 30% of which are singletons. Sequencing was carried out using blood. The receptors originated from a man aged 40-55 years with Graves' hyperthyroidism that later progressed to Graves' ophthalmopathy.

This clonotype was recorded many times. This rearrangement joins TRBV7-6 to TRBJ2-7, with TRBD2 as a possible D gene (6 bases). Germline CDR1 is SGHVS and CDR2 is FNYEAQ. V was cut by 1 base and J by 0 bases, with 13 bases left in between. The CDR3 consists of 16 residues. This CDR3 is CASSLVRDGSSYEQYF. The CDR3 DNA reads TGTGCCAGCAGCTTAGTCCGGGACGGGAGCTCCTACGAGCAGTACTTC.

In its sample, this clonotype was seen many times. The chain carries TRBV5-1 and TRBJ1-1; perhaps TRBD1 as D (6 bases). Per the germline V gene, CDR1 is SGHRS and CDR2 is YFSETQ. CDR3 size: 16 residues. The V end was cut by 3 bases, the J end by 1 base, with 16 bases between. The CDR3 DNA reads TGCGCCAGCAGCTCCACCCCTCCGGGGGCGAACACTGAAGCTTTCTTT. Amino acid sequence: CASSSTPPGANTEAFF.

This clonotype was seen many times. The CDR3 protein is CASSDSSGGREGLIQWPHEQYF. The CDR3 DNA sequence: TGTGCCAGCAGTGACTCGAGTGGCGGGCGGGAGGGCTTAATACAATGGCCTCACGAGCAGTACTTC. J is TRBJ2-7 and V is TRBV6-4; 9 bases are shared with TRBD2. With 0 bases clipped from V and 5 bases from J, the junction kept 26 bases outside the gene matches. Germline loops: CDR1 MRHNA, CDR2 SNTAGT. The CDR3 is 22 residues long.

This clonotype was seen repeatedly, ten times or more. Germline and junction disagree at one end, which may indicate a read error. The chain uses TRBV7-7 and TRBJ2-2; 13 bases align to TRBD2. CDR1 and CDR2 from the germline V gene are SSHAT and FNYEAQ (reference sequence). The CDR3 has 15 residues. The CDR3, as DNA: TGTGCTAGCAGCGCGGGACTAGCGGGATTCGGGGAGCTGTTTTTT. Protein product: CASSAGLAGFGELFF. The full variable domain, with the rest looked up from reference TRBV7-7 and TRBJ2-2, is GAGVSQSPRYKVTKRGQDVTLRCDPISSHATLYWYQQALGQGPEFLTYFNYEAQPDKSGLPSDRFSAERPEGSISTLTIQRTEQRDSAMYRCASSAGLAGFGELFFGEGSRLTVL.